The 6 T cell receptor beta chains listed next were all sequenced from one sample in a study of blood T cell repertoires in COVID-19. Only in-frame clones appear in the TCRdb table, and some are missing; sequencing was by immunoSEQ multiplex PCR. In the table there are tens of thousands of clones, around 83% of which are singletons. The sequenced sample consisted of peripheral blood. Source of these receptors: a man between 50 and 59 years old with active COVID-19.

V and J are TRBV14 and TRBJ2-5; D unclear. The length of the CDR3 is 15 residues. V lost 4 bases to trimming and J lost 4 bases, with 16 bases between them. Germline-derived CDR1 and CDR2 are SGHDN and FVKESK. The CDR3 reads CASSRHVLSGETQYF. DNA of the CDR3: TGTGCCAGCAGCCGACATGTCCTATCCGGAGAGACCCAGTACTTC. The full variable domain, completed using reference TRBV14 and TRBJ2-5, is EAGVTQFPSHSVIEKGQTVTLRCDPISGHDNLYWYRRVMGKEIKFLLHFVKESKQDESGMPNNRFLAERTGGTYSTLKVQPAELEDSGVYFCASSRHVLSGETQYFGPGTRLLVL.

The rearrangement joins TRBV27 to TRBJ2-2; 9 bases are shared with TRBD1. This CDR3 has 18 residues. Germline trimming cut 5 bases from V and 1 base from J; bases unmatched to any gene: 11. Looked up from germline, CDR1 is MNHEY and CDR2 is SMNVEV (reference sequence). DNA of the CDR3: TGTGCCAGCAGTCTATGGACAGGGGCACGTCAGAACACCGGGGAGCTGTTTTTT. Its protein is CASSLWTGARQNTGELFF.

The rearrangement uses TRBV6-6 and TRBJ2-2, with 10 bases matching TRBD2. CDR1 MNHNY and CDR2 SVGAGI come from the germline V gene (reference sequence). This CDR3 has 15 residues. J was trimmed by 9 bases and V by 7 bases; bases with no gene match: 11. As DNA, the CDR3 is TGTGCCAGCACCGACGGACTAGCGGTACACCGGGAGCTGTTTTTT. Protein: CASTDGLAVHRELFF.

The chain carries TRBV6-2 or TRBV6-3 and TRBJ2-3; no clear D gene. Trimming took off 4 bases at V and 3 bases at J, with 11 bases between the two ends. The CDR3 is made up of 14 amino acids. In germline, CDR1 is MNHEY, CDR2 SVGEGT. The CDR3 sequence is CASSFDLKTDTQYF. The CDR3 DNA reads as TGTGCCAGCAGTTTTGACTTGAAAACAGATACGCAGTATTTT.

The gene calls are TRBV10-1 and TRBJ2-7; D perhaps matches TRBD1 (6 bases). Germline CDR1 is WNHNN and CDR2 is SYGVQD (reference sequence). The CDR3 contains 13 residues. V was cut by 5 bases and J by 2 bases, with 10 bases left in between. The CDR3 coding sequence is TGCGCCAGCAGTAAACAGGGCCCCTACGAGCAGTACTTC. It encodes CASSKQGPYEQYF.

This clone has only one observation. V and J are TRBV3-1 (or the pseudogene TRBV3-2) and TRBJ2-5, with TRBD2 matching 10 bases. The junction had 7 bases not matched to a gene; V was cut back by 1 base and J by 5 bases. CDR1 and CDR2 from the germline V gene are LGHDT and YNNKEL (reference sequence). The CDR3 runs 16 residues. CDR3 region: CASSQASSGRGETQYF. The DNA of the CDR3 is TGTGCCAGCAGCCAAGCTTCTAGCGGGAGAGGGGAGACCCAGTACTTC.